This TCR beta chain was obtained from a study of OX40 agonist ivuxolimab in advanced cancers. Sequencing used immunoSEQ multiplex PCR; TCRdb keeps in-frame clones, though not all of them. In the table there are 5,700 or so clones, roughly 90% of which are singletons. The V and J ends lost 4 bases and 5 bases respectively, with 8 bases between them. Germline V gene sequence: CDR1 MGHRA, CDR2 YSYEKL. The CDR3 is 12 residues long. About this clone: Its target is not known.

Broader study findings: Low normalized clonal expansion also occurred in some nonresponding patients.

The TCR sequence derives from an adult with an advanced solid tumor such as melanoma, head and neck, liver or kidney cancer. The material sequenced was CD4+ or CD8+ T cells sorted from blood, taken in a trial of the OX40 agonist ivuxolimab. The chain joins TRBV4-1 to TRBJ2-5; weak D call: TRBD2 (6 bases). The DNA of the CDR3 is TGCGCCAGCAGCCCGGAGGGGGAGACCCAGTACTTC. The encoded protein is CASSPEGETQYF.